Listed here is a single T cell receptor beta chain. This specimen belongs to a study of blood T cell repertoires in COVID-19. At the level of the study: Collection of acute and convalescent COVID-19 samples took place in the United States, Italy and Spain.

In germline, CDR1 is SGDLS, CDR2 YYNGEE. This CDR3 is 15 amino acids long. V shed 0 bases and J shed 3 bases, with 13 bases lying between them. Produced via immunoSEQ multiplex PCR; TCRdb's table is partial and in-frame only. The table lists approximately 200,000 clones, 70% to 80% of them singletons. This sequence joins TRBV9 and TRBJ2-7; D may be TRBD1 (6 bases). Sequencing used peripheral blood. The clonotype originates from a woman aged 40-49 years with COVID-19, enrolled during active disease. The CDR3 DNA is TGTGCCAGCAGCGTAGCTCCGGGACATATCTACGAGCAGTACTTC. It translates to CASSVAPGHIYEQYF.